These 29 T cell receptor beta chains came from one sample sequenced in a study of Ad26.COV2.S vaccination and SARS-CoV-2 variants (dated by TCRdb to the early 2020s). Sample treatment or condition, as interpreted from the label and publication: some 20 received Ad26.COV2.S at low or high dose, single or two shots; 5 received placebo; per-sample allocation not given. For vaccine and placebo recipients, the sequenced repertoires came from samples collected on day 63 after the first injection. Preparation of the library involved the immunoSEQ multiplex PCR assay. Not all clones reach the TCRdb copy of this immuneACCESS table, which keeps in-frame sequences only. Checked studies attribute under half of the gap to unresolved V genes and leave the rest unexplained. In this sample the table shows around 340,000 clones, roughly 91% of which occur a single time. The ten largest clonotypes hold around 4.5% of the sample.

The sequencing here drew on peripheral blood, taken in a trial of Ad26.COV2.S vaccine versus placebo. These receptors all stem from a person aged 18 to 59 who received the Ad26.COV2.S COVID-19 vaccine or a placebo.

In DNA, the CDR3 is TGTGCCACCAGCAGTAAGACAGGGTCTGGAAACACCATATATTTT. Protein sequence: CATSSKTGSGNTIYF. J is TRBJ1-3 and V is TRBV15; 7 bases are shared with TRBD1. The CDR3 runs 15 residues. Germline V gene sequence: CDR1 LNHNV, CDR2 YYDKDF (reference sequence). V dropped 3 bases and J dropped 1; count of bases not matched to a gene: 3. The full variable domain, rest sourced from reference TRBV15 and TRBJ1-3, is DAMVIQNPRYQVTQFGKPVTLSCSQTLNHNVMYWYQQKSSQAPKLLFHYYDKDFNNEADTPDNFQSRRPNTSFCFLDIRSPGLGDTAMYLCATSSKTGSGNTIYFGEGSWLTVV.

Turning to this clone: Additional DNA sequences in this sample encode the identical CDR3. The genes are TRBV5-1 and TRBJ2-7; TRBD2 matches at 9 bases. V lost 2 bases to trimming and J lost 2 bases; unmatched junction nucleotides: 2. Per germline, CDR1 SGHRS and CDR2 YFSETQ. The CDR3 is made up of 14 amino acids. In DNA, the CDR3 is TGCGCCAGCAGCTTAGCGGGAGGCCCCTACGAGCAGTACTTC. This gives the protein CASSLAGGPYEQYF. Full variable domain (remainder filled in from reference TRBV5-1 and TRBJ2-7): KAGVTQTPRYLIKTRGQQVTLSCSPISGHRSVSWYQQTPGQGLQFLFEYFSETQRNKGNFPGRFSGRQFSNSRSEMNVSTLELGDSALYLCASSLAGGPYEQYFGPGTRLTVT.

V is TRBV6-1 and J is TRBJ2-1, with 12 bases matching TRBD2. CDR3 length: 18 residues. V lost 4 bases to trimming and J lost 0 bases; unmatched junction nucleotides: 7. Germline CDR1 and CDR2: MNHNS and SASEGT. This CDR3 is CASSGLAGGPSSYNEQFF. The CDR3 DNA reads TGTGCCAGCAGTGGCCTAGCGGGAGGGCCTAGCTCCTACAATGAGCAGTTCTTC.

The CDR3 loop is CASSQDVGTSYEQYF. The CDR3 DNA reads TGTGCCAGCAGCCAAGATGTCGGGACCTCCTACGAGCAGTACTTC. The genes are TRBV3-1 (or the pseudogene TRBV3-2) and TRBJ2-7, with D possibly being TRBD1 or TRBD2 (5 bases each). V lost 0 bases to trimming and J lost 0 bases, with 9 bases between them. The CDR3 totals 15 residues. Germline V gene lookup returns CDR1 LGHDT and CDR2 YNNKEL (reference sequence).

The CDR3, as DNA: TGTGCCAGTAGTTCACCCCCGGCAGACTATGGCTACACCTTC. It codes for CASSSPPADYGYTF. The chain combines TRBV19 with TRBJ1-2; D remains unclear. The germline gives CDR1 LNHDA, CDR2 SQIVND (reference sequence). The ends were cut back, 5 bases at V and 3 bases at J, with 13 bases in the middle. The CDR3 covers 14 residues.

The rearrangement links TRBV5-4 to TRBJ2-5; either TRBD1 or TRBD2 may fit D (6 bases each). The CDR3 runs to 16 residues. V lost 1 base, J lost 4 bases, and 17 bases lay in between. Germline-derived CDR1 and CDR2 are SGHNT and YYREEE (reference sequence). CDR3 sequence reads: CASSLKRGAFRETQYF. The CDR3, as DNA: TGTGCCAGCAGCTTGAAAAGGGGGGCCTTCCGAGAGACCCAGTACTTC.

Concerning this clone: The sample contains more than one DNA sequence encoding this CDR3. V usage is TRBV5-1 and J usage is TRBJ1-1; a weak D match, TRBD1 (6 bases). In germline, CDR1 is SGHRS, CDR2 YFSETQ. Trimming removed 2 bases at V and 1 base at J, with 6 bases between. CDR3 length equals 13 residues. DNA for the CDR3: TGCGCCAGCAGCTTACAGGGGAACACTGAAGCTTTCTTT. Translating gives CASSLQGNTEAFF.

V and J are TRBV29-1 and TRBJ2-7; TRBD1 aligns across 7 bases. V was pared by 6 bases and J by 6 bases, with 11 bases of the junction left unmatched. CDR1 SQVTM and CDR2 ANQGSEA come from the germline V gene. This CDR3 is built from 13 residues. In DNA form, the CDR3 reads TGCAGCGTGGGAAGACAGGGTCGGCTCGAGCAGTACTTC. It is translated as CSVGRQGRLEQYF.

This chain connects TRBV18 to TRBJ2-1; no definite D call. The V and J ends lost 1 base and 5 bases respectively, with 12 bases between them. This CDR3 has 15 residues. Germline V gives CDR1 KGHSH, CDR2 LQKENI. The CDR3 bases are TGTGCCAGCTCACCACGGACCTCAAGGGACAATGAGCAGTTCTTC. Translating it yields CASSPRTSRDNEQFF.

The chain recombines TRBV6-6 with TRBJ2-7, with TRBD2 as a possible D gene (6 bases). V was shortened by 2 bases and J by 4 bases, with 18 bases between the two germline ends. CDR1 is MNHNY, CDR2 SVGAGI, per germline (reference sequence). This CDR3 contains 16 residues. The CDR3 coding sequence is TGTGCCAGCAGTTACCCGACCGGGACTCAACCTTACGAGCAGTACTTC. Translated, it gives CASSYPTGTQPYEQYF.

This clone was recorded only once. CDR3 residues: CASSLEMGSGANVLTF. CDR3 nucleotide sequence: TGTGCCAGCAGCTTGGAAATGGGTTCTGGGGCCAACGTCCTGACTTTC. The genes are TRBV5-8 and TRBJ2-6; D is uncertain. The CDR3 loop spans 16 amino acids. V gave up 0 bases and J gave up 1 base, with 8 bases separating them. Per germline, CDR1 SGHTS and CDR2 YDEGEE.

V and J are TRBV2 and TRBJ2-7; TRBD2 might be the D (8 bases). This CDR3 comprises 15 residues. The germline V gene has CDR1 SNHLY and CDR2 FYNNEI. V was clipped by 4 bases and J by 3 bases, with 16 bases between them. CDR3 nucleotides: TGTGCCAGCAGTGTCCCGGGAGGGGGCGGCTACGAGCAGTACTTC. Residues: CASSVPGGGGYEQYF.

The CDR3 here is CASSTDRAGVGADTQYF. The CDR3 DNA reads as TGTGCCAGTAGTACAGATAGAGCAGGGGTCGGCGCAGATACGCAGTATTTT. The gene calls are TRBV19 and TRBJ2-3, with D possibly TRBD1 on 6 matching bases. The CDR3 is 17 residues long. The germline V gene has CDR1 LNHDA and CDR2 SQIVND (reference sequence). V lost 4 bases and J lost 4, with 21 bases in between.

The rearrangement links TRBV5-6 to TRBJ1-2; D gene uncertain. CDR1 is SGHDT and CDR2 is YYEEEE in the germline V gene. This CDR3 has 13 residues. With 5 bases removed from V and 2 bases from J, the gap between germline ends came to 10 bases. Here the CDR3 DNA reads TGTGCCAGCAGATGGACGGGGAACTATGGCTACACCTTC. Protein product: CASRWTGNYGYTF.

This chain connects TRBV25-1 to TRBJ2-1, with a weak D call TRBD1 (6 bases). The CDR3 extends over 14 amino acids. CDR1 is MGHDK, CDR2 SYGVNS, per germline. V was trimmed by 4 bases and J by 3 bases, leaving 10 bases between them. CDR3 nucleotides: TGTGCCAGCAGTGGGAGACAGGTCTACAATGAGCAGTTCTTC. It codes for CASSGRQVYNEQFF. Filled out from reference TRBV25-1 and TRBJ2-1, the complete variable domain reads EADIYQTPRYLVIGTGKKITLECSQTMGHDKMYWYQQDPGMELHLIHYSYGVNSTEKGDLSSESTVSRIRTEHFPLTLESARPSHTSQYLCASSGRQVYNEQFFGPGTRLTVL.

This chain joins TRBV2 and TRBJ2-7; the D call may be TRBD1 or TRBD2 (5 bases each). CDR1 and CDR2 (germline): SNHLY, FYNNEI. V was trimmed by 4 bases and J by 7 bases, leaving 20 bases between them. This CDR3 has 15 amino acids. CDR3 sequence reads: CASSVSAGYWGEQYF. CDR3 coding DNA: TGTGCCAGCAGTGTATCGGCAGGTTACTGGGGGGAGCAGTACTTC.

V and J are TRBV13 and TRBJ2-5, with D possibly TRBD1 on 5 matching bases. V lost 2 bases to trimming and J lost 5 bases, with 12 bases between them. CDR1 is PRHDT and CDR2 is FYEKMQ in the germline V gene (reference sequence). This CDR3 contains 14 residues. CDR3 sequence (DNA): TGTGCCAGCAGCTTAACAGGTCCAGGGGAGACCCAGTACTTC. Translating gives CASSLTGPGETQYF.

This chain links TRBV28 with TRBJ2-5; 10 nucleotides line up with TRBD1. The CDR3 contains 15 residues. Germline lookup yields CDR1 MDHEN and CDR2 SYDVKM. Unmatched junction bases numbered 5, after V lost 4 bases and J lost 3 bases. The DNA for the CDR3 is TGTGCCAGCAGTTCCGGACAGGGGGGCAAAGAGACCCAGTACTTC. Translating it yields CASSSGQGGKETQYF.

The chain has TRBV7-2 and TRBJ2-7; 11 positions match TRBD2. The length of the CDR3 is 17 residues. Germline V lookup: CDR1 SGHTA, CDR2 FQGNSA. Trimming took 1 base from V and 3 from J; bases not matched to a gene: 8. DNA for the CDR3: TGTGCCAGCAGCTTAGGGCTAGCGGGAGGACTCGGCTACGAGCAGTACTTC. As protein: CASSLGLAGGLGYEQYF.

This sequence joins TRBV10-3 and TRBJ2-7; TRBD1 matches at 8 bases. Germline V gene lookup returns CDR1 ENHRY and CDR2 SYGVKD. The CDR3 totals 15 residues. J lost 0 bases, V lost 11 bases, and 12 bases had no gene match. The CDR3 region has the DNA TGTGCCGTATTAGACAGGGGCTCGAGCTCCTACGAGCAGTACTTC. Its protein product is CAVLDRGSSSYEQYF.

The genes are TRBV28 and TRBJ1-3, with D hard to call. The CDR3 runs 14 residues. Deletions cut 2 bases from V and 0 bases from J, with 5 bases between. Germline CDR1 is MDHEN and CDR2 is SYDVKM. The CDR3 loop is CASSLGFSGNTIYF. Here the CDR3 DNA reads TGTGCCAGCAGTTTAGGGTTCTCTGGAAACACCATATATTTT.

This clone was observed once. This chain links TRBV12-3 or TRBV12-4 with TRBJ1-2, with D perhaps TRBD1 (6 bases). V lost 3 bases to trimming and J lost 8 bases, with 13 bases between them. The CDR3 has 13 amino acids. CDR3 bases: TGTGCCAGCAGTTTTGGCAGGGGTAGCGGCTACACCTTC. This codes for CASSFGRGSGYTF.

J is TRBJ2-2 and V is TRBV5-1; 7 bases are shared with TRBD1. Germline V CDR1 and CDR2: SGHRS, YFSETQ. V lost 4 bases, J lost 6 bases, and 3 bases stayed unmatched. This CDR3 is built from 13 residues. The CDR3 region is CASSNQGAGELFF. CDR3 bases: TGCGCCAGCAGCAATCAGGGGGCCGGGGAGCTGTTTTTT.

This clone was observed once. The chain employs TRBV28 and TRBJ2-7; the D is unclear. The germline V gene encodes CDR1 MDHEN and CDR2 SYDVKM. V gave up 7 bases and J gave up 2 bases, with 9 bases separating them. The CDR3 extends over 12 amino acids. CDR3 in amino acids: CASMRGTYEQYF. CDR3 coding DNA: TGTGCCAGCATGAGAGGTACCTACGAGCAGTACTTC.

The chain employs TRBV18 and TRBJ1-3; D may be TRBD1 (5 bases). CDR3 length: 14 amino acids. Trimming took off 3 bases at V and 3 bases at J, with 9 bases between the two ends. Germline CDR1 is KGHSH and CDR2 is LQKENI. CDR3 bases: TGTGCCAGCTCACCGGGGCAGCGTGGAAACACCATATATTTT. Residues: CASSPGQRGNTIYF. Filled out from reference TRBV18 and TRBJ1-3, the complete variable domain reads NAGVMQNPRHLVRRRGQEARLRCSPMKGHSHVYWYRQLPEEGLKFMVYLQKENIIDESGMPKERFSAEFPKEGPSILRIQQVVRGDSAAYFCASSPGQRGNTIYFGEGSWLTVV.

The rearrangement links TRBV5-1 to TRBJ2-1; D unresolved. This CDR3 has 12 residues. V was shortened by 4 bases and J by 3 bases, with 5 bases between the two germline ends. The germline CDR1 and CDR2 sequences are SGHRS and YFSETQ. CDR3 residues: CASSDIYNEQFF. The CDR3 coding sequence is TGCGCCAGCAGCGATATCTACAATGAGCAGTTCTTC.

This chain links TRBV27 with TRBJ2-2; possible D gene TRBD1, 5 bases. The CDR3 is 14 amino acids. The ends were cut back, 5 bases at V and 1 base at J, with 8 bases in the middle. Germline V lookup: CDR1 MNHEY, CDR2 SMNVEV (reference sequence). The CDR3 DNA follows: TGTGCCAGCAGTCCAGGGCGGAACACCGGGGAGCTGTTTTTT. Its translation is CASSPGRNTGELFF.

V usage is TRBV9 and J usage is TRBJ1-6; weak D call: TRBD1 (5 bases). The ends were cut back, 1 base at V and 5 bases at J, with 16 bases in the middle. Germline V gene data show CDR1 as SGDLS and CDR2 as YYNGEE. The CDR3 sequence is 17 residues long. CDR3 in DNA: TGTGCCAGCAGCGTAACAGGTGGGGGGACGGATAATTCACCCCTCCACTTT. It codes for CASSVTGGGTDNSPLHF.

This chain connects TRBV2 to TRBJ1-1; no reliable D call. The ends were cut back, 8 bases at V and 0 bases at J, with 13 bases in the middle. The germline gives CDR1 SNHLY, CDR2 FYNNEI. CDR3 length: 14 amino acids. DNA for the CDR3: TGTGCCAGCTCGGACGGGGAGATGAACACTGAAGCTTTCTTT. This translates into CASSDGEMNTEAFF.